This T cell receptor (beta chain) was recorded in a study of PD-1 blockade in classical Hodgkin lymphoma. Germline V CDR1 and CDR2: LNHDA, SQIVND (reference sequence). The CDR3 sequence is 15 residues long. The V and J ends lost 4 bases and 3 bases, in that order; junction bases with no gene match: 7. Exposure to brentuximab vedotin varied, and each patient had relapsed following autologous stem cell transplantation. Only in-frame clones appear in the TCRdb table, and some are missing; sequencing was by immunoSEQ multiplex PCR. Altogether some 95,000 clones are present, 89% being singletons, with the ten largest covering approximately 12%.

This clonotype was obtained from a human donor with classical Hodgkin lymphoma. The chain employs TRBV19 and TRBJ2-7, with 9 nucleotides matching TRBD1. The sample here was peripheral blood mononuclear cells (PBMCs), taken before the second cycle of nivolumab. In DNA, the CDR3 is TGTGCCAGTAGTACGGCCGGGACAGGGTACTACGAGCAGTACTTC. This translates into CASSTAGTGYYEQYF.